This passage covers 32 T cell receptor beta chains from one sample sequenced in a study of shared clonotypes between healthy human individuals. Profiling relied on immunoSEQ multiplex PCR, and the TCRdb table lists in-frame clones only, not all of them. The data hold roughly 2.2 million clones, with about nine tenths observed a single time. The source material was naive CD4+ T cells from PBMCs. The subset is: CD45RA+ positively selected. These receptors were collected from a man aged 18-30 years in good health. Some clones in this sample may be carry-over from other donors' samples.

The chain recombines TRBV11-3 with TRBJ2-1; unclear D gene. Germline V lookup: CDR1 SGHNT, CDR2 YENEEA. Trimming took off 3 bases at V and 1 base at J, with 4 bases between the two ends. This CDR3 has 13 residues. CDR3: CASSFESYNEQFF. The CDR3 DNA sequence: TGTGCCAGCAGCTTTGAGTCCTACAATGAGCAGTTCTTC.

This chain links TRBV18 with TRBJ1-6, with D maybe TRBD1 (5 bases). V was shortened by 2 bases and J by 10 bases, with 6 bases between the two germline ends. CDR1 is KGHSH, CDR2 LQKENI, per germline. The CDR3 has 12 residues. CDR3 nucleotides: TGTGCCAGCTCACCAGGGGACTCACCCCTCCACTTT. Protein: CASSPGDSPLHF.

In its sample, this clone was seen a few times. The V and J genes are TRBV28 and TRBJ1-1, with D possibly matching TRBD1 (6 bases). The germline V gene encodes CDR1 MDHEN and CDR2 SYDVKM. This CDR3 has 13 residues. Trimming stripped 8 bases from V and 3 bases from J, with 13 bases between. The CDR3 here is CASLTGRDTEAFF. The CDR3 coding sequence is TGTGCCAGCTTAACAGGGCGGGACACTGAAGCTTTCTTT.

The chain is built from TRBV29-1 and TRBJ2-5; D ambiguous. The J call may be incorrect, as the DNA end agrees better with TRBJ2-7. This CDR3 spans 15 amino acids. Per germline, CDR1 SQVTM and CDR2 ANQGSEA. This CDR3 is CSVVPSPSSSYEQYF. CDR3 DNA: TGCAGCGTTGTTCCGTCTCCCTCTAGCTCCTACGAGCAGTACTTC.

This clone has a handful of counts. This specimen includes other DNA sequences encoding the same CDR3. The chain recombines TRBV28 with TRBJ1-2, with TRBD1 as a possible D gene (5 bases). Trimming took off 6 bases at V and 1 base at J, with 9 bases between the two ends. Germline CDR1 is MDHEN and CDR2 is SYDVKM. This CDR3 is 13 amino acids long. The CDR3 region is CASSPDSNYGYTF. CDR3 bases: TGTGCCAGCAGCCCTGACAGTAACTATGGCTACACCTTC.

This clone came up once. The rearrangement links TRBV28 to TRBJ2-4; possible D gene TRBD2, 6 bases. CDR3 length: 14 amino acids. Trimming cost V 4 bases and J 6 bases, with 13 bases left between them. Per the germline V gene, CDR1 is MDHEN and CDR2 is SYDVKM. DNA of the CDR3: TGTGCCAGCAGTTCGGGGGAGCCCACAAACATTCAGTACTTC. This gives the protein CASSSGEPTNIQYF. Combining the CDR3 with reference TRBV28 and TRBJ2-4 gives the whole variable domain DVKVTQSSRYLVKRTGEKVFLECVQDMDHENMFWYRQDPGLGLRLIYFSYDVKMKEKGDIPEGYSVSREKKERFSLILESASTNQTSMYLCASSSGEPTNIQYFGAGTRLSVL.

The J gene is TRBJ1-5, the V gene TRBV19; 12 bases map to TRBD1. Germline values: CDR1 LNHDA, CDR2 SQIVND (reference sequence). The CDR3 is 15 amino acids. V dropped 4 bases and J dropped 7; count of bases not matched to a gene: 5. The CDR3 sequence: CASSSGTGGGQPQHF. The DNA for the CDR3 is TGTGCCAGTAGTAGCGGGACAGGGGGCGGCCAGCCCCAGCATTTT.

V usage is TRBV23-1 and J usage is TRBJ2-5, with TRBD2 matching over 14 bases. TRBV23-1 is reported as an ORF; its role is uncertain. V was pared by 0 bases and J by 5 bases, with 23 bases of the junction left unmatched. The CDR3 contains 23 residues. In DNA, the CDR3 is TGCGCCAGCAGTCAATCGGGGACTAGCGGGAGATTTCTTCCGCCGGGGACCACCGAGACCCAGTACTTC. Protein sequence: CASSQSGTSGRFLPPGTTETQYF.

The DNA of the CDR3 is TGTGCCAGCAGCGGGGTTAGCGGGAGGAGCAATGAGCAGTTCTTC. Its protein is CASSGVSGRSNEQFF. This chain uses TRBV7-3 with TRBJ2-1, with 10 nucleotides matching TRBD2. V was pared by 5 bases and J by 6 bases, with 7 bases of the junction left unmatched. Germline loops: CDR1 SGHTA, CDR2 FQGTGA. The CDR3 runs 15 residues. Full variable domain (remainder filled in from reference TRBV7-3 and TRBJ2-1): GAGVSQTPSNKVTEKGKYVELRCDPISGHTALYWYRQSLGQGPEFLIYFQGTGAADDSGLPNDRFFAVRPEGSVSTLKIQRTERGDSAVYLCASSGVSGRSNEQFFGPGTRLTVL.

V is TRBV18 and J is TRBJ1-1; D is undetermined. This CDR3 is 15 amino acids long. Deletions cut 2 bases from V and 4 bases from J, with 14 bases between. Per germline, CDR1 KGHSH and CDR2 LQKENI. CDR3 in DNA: TGTGCCAGCTCACCAAGTTTGGGTTTGGGCACTGAAGCTTTCTTT. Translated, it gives CASSPSLGLGTEAFF.

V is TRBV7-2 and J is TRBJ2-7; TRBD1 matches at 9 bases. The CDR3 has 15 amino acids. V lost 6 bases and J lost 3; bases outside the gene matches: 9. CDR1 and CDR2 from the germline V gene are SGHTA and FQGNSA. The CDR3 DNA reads TGTGCCAGCAGACGCGACAGGGGGAATCTCTACGAGCAGTACTTC. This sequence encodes CASRRDRGNLYEQYF.

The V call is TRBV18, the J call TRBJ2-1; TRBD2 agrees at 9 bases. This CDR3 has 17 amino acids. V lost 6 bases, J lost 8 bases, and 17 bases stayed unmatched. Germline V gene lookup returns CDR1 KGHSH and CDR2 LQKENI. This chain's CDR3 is CASSRTSAIILGDEQFF. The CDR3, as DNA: TGTGCCAGCTCGCGGACTAGCGCCATTATCCTGGGCGATGAGCAGTTCTTC.

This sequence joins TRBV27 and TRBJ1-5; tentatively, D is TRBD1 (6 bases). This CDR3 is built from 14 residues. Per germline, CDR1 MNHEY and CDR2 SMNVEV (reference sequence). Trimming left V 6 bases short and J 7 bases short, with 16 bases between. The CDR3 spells CASRATGGGQPQHF. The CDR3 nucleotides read TGTGCCAGCAGGGCAACGGGGGGCGGGCAGCCCCAGCATTTT.

The CDR3 region is CASSLRRRGQETQYF. CDR3 nucleotides: TGTGCCAGCAGCTTGAGGAGGCGGGGGCAAGAGACCCAGTACTTC. The chain links TRBV5-4 to TRBJ2-5, with TRBD2 identical over 7 bases. Germline CDR1 reads SGHNT; CDR2 reads YYREEE (reference sequence). The CDR3 is 15 residues long. V was clipped by 1 base and J by 2 bases; unmatched bases: 5.

CDR3 nucleotides: TGTGCCAGCAGTACGACTACGGAAGTTGAAGCTTTCTTT. Translating it yields CASSTTTEVEAFF. The chain links TRBV28 to TRBJ1-1; no definite D call. The CDR3 spans 13 residues. From germline, CDR1 is MDHEN and CDR2 SYDVKM. Trimming removed 5 bases from V and 7 bases from J, with 14 bases in between.

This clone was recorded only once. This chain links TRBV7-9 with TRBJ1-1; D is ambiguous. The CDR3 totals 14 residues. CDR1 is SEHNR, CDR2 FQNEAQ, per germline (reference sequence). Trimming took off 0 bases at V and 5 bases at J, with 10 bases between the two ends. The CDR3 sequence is CASSLAGIGTEAFF. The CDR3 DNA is TGTGCCAGCAGCTTAGCTGGCATTGGAACTGAAGCTTTCTTT.

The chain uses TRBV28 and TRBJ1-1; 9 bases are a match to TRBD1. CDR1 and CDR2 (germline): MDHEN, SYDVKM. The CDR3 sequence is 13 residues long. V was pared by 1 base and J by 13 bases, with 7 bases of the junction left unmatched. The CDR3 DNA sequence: TGTGCCAGCAGTTTATACGGACAGGGGCACGGTTTCTTT. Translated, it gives CASSLYGQGHGFF.

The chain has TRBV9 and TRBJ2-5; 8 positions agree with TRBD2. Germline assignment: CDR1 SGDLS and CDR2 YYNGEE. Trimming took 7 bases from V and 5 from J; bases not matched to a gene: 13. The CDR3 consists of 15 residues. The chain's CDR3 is CASGKPAGGAETQYF. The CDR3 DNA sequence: TGTGCCAGCGGGAAACCTGCGGGGGGAGCTGAGACCCAGTACTTC. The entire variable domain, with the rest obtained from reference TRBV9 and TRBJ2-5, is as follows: DSGVTQTPKHLITATGQRVTLRCSPRSGDLSVYWYQQSLDQGLQFLIQYYNGEERAKGNILERFSAQQFPDLHSELNLSSLELGDSALYFCASGKPAGGAETQYFGPGTRLLVL.

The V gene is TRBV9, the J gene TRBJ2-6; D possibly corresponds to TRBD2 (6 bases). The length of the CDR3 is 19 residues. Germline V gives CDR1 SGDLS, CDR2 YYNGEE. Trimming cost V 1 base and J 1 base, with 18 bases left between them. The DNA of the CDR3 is TGTGCCAGCAGCGTACGTTGGGGGGATTCTTTTTCTGGGGCCAACGTCCTGACTTTC. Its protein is CASSVRWGDSFSGANVLTF.

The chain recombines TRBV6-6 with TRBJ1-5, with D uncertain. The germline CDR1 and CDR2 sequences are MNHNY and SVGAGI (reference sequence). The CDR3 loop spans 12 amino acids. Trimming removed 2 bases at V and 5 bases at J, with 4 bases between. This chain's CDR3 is CASSYGHQPQHF. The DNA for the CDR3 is TGTGCCAGCAGTTACGGACATCAGCCCCAGCATTTT.

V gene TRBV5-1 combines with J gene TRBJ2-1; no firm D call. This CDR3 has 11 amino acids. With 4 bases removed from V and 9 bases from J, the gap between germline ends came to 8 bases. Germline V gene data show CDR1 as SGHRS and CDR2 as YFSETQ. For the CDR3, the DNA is TGCGCCAGCAGCAGGAAGGGTGAGCAGTTCTTC. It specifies CASSRKGEQFF.

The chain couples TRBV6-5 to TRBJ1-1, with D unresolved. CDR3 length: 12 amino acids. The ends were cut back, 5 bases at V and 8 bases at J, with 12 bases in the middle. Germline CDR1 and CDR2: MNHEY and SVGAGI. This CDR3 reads CASSRLVGEAFF. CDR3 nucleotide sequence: TGTGCCAGCAGTCGCCTCGTAGGGGAAGCTTTCTTT.

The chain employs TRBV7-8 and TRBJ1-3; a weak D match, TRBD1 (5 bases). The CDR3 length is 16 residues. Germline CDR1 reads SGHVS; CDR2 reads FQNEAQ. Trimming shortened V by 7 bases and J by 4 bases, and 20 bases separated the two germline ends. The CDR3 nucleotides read TGTGCCAGCAAGTGGATGGGCAGGGAGACCGGAAACACCATATATTTT. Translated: CASKWMGRETGNTIYF.

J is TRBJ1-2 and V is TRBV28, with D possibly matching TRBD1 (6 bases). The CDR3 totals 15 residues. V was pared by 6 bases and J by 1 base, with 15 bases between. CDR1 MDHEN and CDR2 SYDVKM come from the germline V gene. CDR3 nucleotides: TGTGCCAGCAGCCCGTGGACAGCAATTAACTATGGCTACACCTTC. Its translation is CASSPWTAINYGYTF.

The CDR3 coding sequence is TGTGCCAGCAGGGGGGACAGGGGGCGGACTGAAGCTTTCTTT. As protein: CASRGDRGRTEAFF. The chain uses TRBV2 and TRBJ1-1, with 12 bases lining up with TRBD1. There are 14 residues in the CDR3. Trimming cost V 6 bases and J 5 bases; bases outside gene matches: 4. Germline-derived CDR1 and CDR2 are SNHLY and FYNNEI.

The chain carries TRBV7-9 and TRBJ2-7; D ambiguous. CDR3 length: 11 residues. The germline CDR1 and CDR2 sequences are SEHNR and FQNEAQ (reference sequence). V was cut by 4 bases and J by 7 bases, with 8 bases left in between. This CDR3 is CASSWLSEQYF. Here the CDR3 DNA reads TGTGCCAGCAGCTGGCTTTCAGAGCAGTACTTC.

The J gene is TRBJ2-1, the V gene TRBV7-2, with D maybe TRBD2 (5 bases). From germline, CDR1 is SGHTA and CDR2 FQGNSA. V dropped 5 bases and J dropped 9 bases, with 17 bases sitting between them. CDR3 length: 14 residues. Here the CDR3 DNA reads TGTGCCAGCAGCCCCCACTCCCCAGAGGGTGAGCAGTTCTTC. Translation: CASSPHSPEGEQFF.

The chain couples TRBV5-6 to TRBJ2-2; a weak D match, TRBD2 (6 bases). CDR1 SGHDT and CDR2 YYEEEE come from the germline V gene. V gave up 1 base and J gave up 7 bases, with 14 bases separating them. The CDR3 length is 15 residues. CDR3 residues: CASSLRGDVDGELFF. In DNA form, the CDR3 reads TGTGCCAGCAGCTTGCGCGGGGATGTGGACGGGGAGCTGTTTTTT.

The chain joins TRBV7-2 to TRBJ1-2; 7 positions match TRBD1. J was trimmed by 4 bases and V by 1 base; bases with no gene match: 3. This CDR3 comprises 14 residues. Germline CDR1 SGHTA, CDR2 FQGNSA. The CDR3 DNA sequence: TGTGCCAGCAGCTTAGGTAGGGGGCCCTATGGCTACACCTTC. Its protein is CASSLGRGPYGYTF.

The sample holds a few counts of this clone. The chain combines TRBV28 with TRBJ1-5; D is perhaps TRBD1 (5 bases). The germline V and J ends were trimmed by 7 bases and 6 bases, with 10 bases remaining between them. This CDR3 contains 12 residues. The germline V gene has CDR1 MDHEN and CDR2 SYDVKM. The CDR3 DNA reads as TGTGCCAGCAATCTGGGGGGTCAGCCCCAGCATTTT. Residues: CASNLGGQPQHF.

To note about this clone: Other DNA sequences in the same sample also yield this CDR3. The CDR3 region has the DNA TGTGCCAGCAGTGAACAGGGGGTGGGTGAGCAGTACTTC. It specifies CASSEQGVGEQYF. The V call is TRBV2, the J call TRBJ2-7, with 7 bases lining up with TRBD1. Germline trimming cut 2 bases from V and 7 bases from J; bases unmatched to any gene: 5. Germline CDR1 SNHLY, CDR2 FYNNEI. This CDR3 has 13 amino acids.

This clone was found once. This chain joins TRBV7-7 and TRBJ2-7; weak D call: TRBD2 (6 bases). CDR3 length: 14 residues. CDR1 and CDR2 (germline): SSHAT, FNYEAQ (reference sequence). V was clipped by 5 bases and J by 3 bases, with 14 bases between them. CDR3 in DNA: TGTGCCAGCAGCGTAAGACTAGGTTACTACGAGCAGTACTTC. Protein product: CASSVRLGYYEQYF.